These 10 T cell receptor beta chains were sequenced from one sample in a study of patients and donors after allogeneic stem cell transplantation. TCRdb fed the RT-PCR reads into MiXCR, producing one record per CDR3 protein. Counted here are approximately 210,000 distinct CDR3 sequences, less than 45% occurring once; the ten biggest clones make up about 33%. Sample: blood, either unsorted or a sorted T cell fraction (not recorded which). The receptors here all came from a human donor who was either an allogeneic HSCT recipient or a stem cell or donor lymphocyte infusion donor (not recorded which). It is not recorded whose cells these are; they may come from a transplant donor.

This clonotype has just a few counts. This sequence joins TRBV9 and TRBJ1-1; no definite D call. CDR1 and CDR2 from the germline V gene are SGDLS and YYNGEE. The V and J ends lost 0 bases and 3 bases respectively, with 9 bases between them. This CDR3 spans 14 amino acids. The CDR3 reads CASSVGIMDTEAFF. In DNA form, the CDR3 reads TGTGCCAGCAGCGTAGGAATCATGGACACTGAAGCTTTCTTT.

This clonotype was recorded a few times. The chain uses TRBV20-1 and TRBJ2-7; 7 bases align to TRBD1. The J segment lost 0 bases and the V segment lost 0 bases, leaving 14 bases of the junction unmatched. CDR3 length equals 18 residues. Germline V lookup: CDR1 DFQATT, CDR2 SNEGSKA (reference sequence). The chain's CDR3 is CSARDQSRDRAGSYEQYF. DNA for the CDR3: TGCAGTGCTAGAGATCAGAGCAGGGACAGAGCCGGCTCCTACGAGCAGTACTTC.

The J gene is TRBJ2-3, the V gene TRBV7-2; 7 nucleotides align to TRBD2. Germline assignment: CDR1 SGHTA and CDR2 FQGNSA. V was pared by 1 base and J by 5 bases, with 6 bases of the junction left unmatched. This CDR3 spans 15 amino acids. CDR3 bases: TGTGCCAGCAGCTTAGTGGCGGGAGAGGGAGATACGCAGTATTTT. It translates to CASSLVAGEGDTQYF.

The chain has TRBV12-3 or TRBV12-4 and TRBJ2-5, with TRBD1 matching over 9 bases. Trimming removed 1 base from V and 3 bases from J; junction bases left unmatched: 6. This CDR3 contains 16 residues. CDR3 residues: CASSLDMGQGKETQYF. CDR3 bases: TGTGCCAGCAGTTTAGATATGGGACAGGGAAAAGAGACCCAGTACTTC.

The chain couples TRBV30 to TRBJ1-1; TRBD1 might be the D (5 bases). Germline values: CDR1 GTSNPN, CDR2 SVGIG (reference sequence). This CDR3 spans 15 amino acids. The V end lost 6 bases, the J end lost 3 bases, and 20 bases lay between the germline ends. DNA of the CDR3: TGTGCCTGTCCTATTCGGGGGGATTCGGACACTGAAGCTTTCTTT. Translated: CACPIRGDSDTEAFF.

The rearrangement links TRBV10-3 to TRBJ2-1; unclear D gene. The CDR3 is 15 amino acids. CDR1 ENHRY and CDR2 SYGVKD come from the germline V gene. Trimming removed 6 bases at V and 6 bases at J, with 18 bases between. The CDR3 reads CAISAPGPSPNEQFF. The CDR3 DNA sequence: TGTGCCATCAGCGCCCCGGGTCCTAGTCCCAATGAGCAGTTCTTC.

This clonotype was observed a handful of times. This chain joins TRBV28 and TRBJ1-4, with 8 bases aligning to TRBD1. V lost 5 bases, J lost 0 bases, and 5 bases stayed unmatched. There are 16 residues in the CDR3. Germline V gene lookup returns CDR1 MDHEN and CDR2 SYDVKM. The CDR3 nucleotides are TGTGCCAGCAGTGAGACAGGGGAAGCAACTAATGAAAAACTGTTTTTT. It encodes CASSETGEATNEKLFF.

The CDR3, as DNA: TGCGCCAGCAGCCCCTCGCAGGGGCTCGCGGACACTGAAGCTTTCTTT. Its protein is CASSPSQGLADTEAFF. The chain combines TRBV4-3 with TRBJ1-1, with D tentatively TRBD1 (6 bases). V shed 4 bases and J shed 3 bases, with 18 bases lying between them. There are 16 residues in the CDR3. The germline CDR1 and CDR2 sequences are LGHNA and YSLEER.

This clonotype turned up a few times. The genes are TRBV29-1 and TRBJ1-3, with D uncertain. V was clipped by 7 bases and J by 2 bases, with 15 bases between them. CDR3 length: 14 residues. CDR1 SQVTM and CDR2 ANQGSEA come from the germline V gene. The CDR3 nucleotides read TGCAGCGGTCATGAAGGCCCTCCTGGAAACACCATATATTTT. The encoded protein is CSGHEGPPGNTIYF.

The rearrangement joins TRBV5-1 to TRBJ2-7; 9 bases align to TRBD2. V was pared by 0 bases and J by 1 base, with 5 bases of the junction left unmatched. The CDR3 totals 16 residues. The germline V gene encodes CDR1 SGHRS and CDR2 YFSETQ. The CDR3, as DNA: TGCGCCAGCAGCTTGGCACTAGCGGGCCTATCCTACGAGCAGTACTTC. The encoded protein is CASSLALAGLSYEQYF.